These 16 T cell receptor beta chains were all obtained from the same sample, sequenced in a study of beta chain features in type 1 diabetes. These receptors' antigens are unknown. Notes on the study in general: When Type 1 diabetes patients were examined, their TCRB CDR3s proved moderately but significantly shorter in all four CD4+ subsets.

Every bit of the isolated RNA underwent reverse transcription, so sequencing read expressed TCRB transcripts. Libraries were prepared by immunoSEQ multiplex PCR; TCRdb keeps only in-frame clonotypes and omits some of them. Among hundreds of thousands of clones listed, under 15% were seen once. The sequenced material came from naive CD4+ T cells from blood. Receptors were obtained from a man aged 18 to 30 with type 1 diabetes.

This clone occurred a few times. J is TRBJ1-1 and V is TRBV6-5; D may be TRBD1 (6 bases). CDR1 and CDR2 (germline): MNHEY, SVGAGI. CDR3 length equals 15 residues. V was pared by 3 bases and J by 1 base, with 12 bases between. The CDR3 here is CASSYPGTPNTEAFF. CDR3 nucleotides: TGTGCCAGCAGTTATCCCGGGACACCGAACACTGAAGCTTTCTTT.

This clone was detected a few times. The V gene is TRBV2, the J gene TRBJ2-2; a weak D match, TRBD1 (6 bases). V was cut by 6 bases and J by 3 bases, with 8 bases left in between. Looked up from germline, CDR1 is SNHLY and CDR2 is FYNNEI. The CDR3 consists of 13 residues. The CDR3 DNA sequence: TGTGCCAGCAGGGGACAAGACACCGGGGAGCTGTTTTTT. Amino acid sequence: CASRGQDTGELFF. Together with reference TRBV2 and TRBJ2-2, the CDR3 gives the full variable domain: EPEVTQTPSHQVTQMGQEVILRCVPISNHLYFYWYRQILGQKVEFLVSFYNNEISEKSEIFDDQFSVERPDGSNFTLKIRSTKLEDSAMYFCASRGQDTGELFFGEGSRLTVL.

The sample holds a few counts of this clone. Here the CDR3 DNA reads TGTGCCAGCAGCCGGCGCAATGAGCAGTTCTTC. It translates to CASSRRNEQFF. J is TRBJ2-1 and V is TRBV28, with unresolved D. The V and J ends lost 6 bases and 6 bases respectively, with 6 bases between them. The CDR3 is made up of 11 amino acids. Germline V lookup: CDR1 MDHEN, CDR2 SYDVKM. The full variable domain, with the rest looked up from reference TRBV28 and TRBJ2-1, is DVKVTQSSRYLVKRTGEKVFLECVQDMDHENMFWYRQDPGLGLRLIYFSYDVKMKEKGDIPEGYSVSREKKERFSLILESASTNQTSMYLCASSRRNEQFFGPGTRLTVL.

The chain uses TRBV18 and TRBJ1-1, with D perhaps matching TRBD1 (5 bases). Germline lookup yields CDR1 KGHSH and CDR2 LQKENI. V lost 5 bases, J lost 1 base, and 11 bases lay in between. The CDR3 is 14 amino acids. CDR3 region: CASSSGSANTEAFF. CDR3 in DNA: TGTGCCAGCTCATCAGGGTCGGCGAACACTGAAGCTTTCTTT.

This clone has more than one count but fewer than ten. DNA for the CDR3: TGTGCCAGCAGCAAAAAACACACTGAAGCTTTCTTT. It translates to CASSKKHTEAFF. The chain employs TRBV21-1 and TRBJ1-1. TRBV21-1 is reported as a pseudogene. CDR3 length equals 12 residues.

Written as DNA, the CDR3 is TGTGCCAGCAGCTATAGCAGCCGTGGGTCCTACGAGCAGTACTTC. This encodes CASSYSSRGSYEQYF. The chain uses TRBV5-4 and TRBJ2-7; D not certain. V lost 3 bases and J lost 1, with 14 bases in between. CDR1 and CDR2 from the germline V gene are SGHNT and YYREEE (reference sequence). The CDR3 is 15 amino acids.

The chain couples TRBV19 to TRBJ2-2; TRBD2 matches at 10 bases. This CDR3 region has 18 residues. With 0 bases clipped from V and 4 bases from J, the junction kept 8 bases outside the gene matches. Per the germline V gene, CDR1 is LNHDA and CDR2 is SQIVND (reference sequence). Written as DNA, the CDR3 is TGTGCCAGTAGTATAGATGGAACCGGACTAGCGGCCACCGGGGAGCTGTTTTTT. Translation gives CASSIDGTGLAATGELFF.

The chain uses TRBV7-6 and TRBJ2-1; 7 bases map to TRBD2. The length of the CDR3 is 13 residues. Per the germline V gene, CDR1 is SGHVS and CDR2 is FNYEAQ. After removal of 5 bases from V and 8 bases from J, the junction contained 6 bases not matched to a gene. CDR3 DNA sequence: TGTGCCAGCAGCGGGGGACTAATCGATGAGCAGTTCTTC. This encodes CASSGGLIDEQFF.

This clone has more than one count but fewer than ten. The gene calls are TRBV2 and TRBJ2-3; TRBD2 aligns across 8 bases. From germline, CDR1 is SNHLY and CDR2 FYNNEI. The V gene end was trimmed by 5 bases and the J gene end by 0 bases; junction bases not matched to a gene: 7. This CDR3 is built from 16 residues. The CDR3 nucleotides are TGTGCCAGCAGTCTAAGCGGGGGCCCGAGCACAGATACGCAGTATTTT. It is translated as CASSLSGGPSTDTQYF.

This clone has a handful of counts. The gene calls are TRBV21-1 and TRBJ2-3; the tabulated D call, TRBD2, remains unverified against the DNA. TRBV21-1 represents a pseudogene. This CDR3 region has 22 residues. CDR3 residues: CASSKDEPGQGTSGGSTDTQYF. For the CDR3, the DNA is TGTGCCAGCAGCAAAGATGAACCGGGACAGGGGACTAGCGGGGGTAGCACAGATACGCAGTATTTT.

Only a few counts were recorded for this clone. The chain employs TRBV7-7 and TRBJ2-6; D is unresolved. Germline V gene data show CDR1 as SSHAT and CDR2 as FNYEAQ (reference sequence). CDR3 length: 12 amino acids. The CDR3 is CAPLSRANVLTF. The CDR3 DNA is TGTGCTCCCCTTTCTAGGGCCAACGTCCTGACTTTC.

The CDR3: CASSLEQGGEQYF. The CDR3 coding sequence is TGCGCCAGCAGCTTGGAACAGGGTGGGGAGCAGTACTTC. V gene TRBV5-1 combines with J gene TRBJ2-7, with D tentatively TRBD1 (6 bases). Germline V CDR1 and CDR2: SGHRS, YFSETQ. The CDR3 contains 13 residues. The V gene lost 0 bases and the J gene lost 7 bases, with 11 bases spanning the gap.

There are a few counts of this clone. This rearrangement joins TRBV28 to TRBJ2-7; TRBD1 is a possible D gene (5 bases). The germline V gene encodes CDR1 MDHEN and CDR2 SYDVKM. The CDR3 totals 12 residues. V shed 6 bases and J shed 9 bases, with 15 bases lying between them. CDR3 coding DNA: TGTGCCAGCAGCTTTTTTAGGGGCGGGCAGTACTTC. Residues: CASSFFRGGQYF.

The DNA of the CDR3 is TGTGCCAGTTCCCAGGGAACCTCCTACGAGCAGTACTTC. Protein: CASSQGTSYEQYF. V and J are TRBV6-6 and TRBJ2-7; perhaps TRBD1 as D (5 bases). This CDR3 has 13 residues. The V gene lost 9 bases and the J gene lost 0 bases, with 12 bases spanning the gap. CDR1 is MNHNY, CDR2 SVGAGI, per germline (reference sequence).

This clone occurred a few times. The chain has TRBV2 and TRBJ1-5, with 8 bases lining up with TRBD1. There are 15 residues in the CDR3. The junction had 10 bases not matched to a gene; V was cut back by 6 bases and J by 6 bases. The V gene's germline CDR1 is SNHLY and CDR2 FYNNEI. CDR3 amino acids: CASSGGQGRGQPQHF. CDR3 DNA: TGTGCCAGCAGCGGAGGACAGGGAAGGGGTCAGCCCCAGCATTTT.

This chain joins TRBV10-3 and TRBJ2-1; a possible D gene is TRBD2 (7 bases). The V end lost 8 bases, the J end lost 7 bases, and 18 bases lay between the germline ends. The V gene's germline CDR1 is ENHRY and CDR2 SYGVKD. The CDR3 has 14 amino acids. In DNA, the CDR3 is TGTGCCATCCTTGAGGGGGGGAGTATGAATGAGCAGTTCTTC. Translated: CAILEGGSMNEQFF.